This T cell receptor beta chain was documented in a study of cytomegalovirus exposure and HLA in healthy donors. General study results and limits: Diagnosis of cytomegalovirus status made by the classifier reportedly showed high specificity and sensitivity. According to a subsequent analysis, TCR clusters identified in the first cohort showed a tendency to co-occur across the roughly 120 validation repertoires. Over 150 TCR beta chains were listed as cytomegalovirus-associated. Among the CMV-associated chains, a few were confirmed in vitro as specific for CMV antigens.

Some clones are missing from TCRdb's copy, which holds only in-frame ones; the method was immunoSEQ multiplex PCR. Among roughly 120,000 clones, around 86% were seen once, and the ten largest hold roughly 5.3%. In regard to this clone: Its antigen is not known.

The germline V gene has CDR1 LNHNV and CDR2 YYDKDF (reference sequence). There are 13 residues in the CDR3. J gave up 4 bases and V 6 bases, and 4 bases lay outside the gene matches. This TCR was sampled from a man aged 18 to 29 in good health and CMV-seronegative. The V and J genes are TRBV15 and TRBJ1-1, with 8 bases lining up with TRBD1. Sequences were obtained from PBMCs. This CDR3 is CATRNTGGTEAFF. The CDR3 bases are TGTGCCACCAGAAACACAGGGGGCACTGAAGCTTTCTTT.